This is a list of T cell receptor beta chains from one sample in a study of blood T cells in healthy people across ages. Each CDR3 protein is one row after TCRdb ran MiXCR on the 5' RACE reads. This table has hundreds of thousands of distinct CDR3 sequences, about 50% appearing once. What was sequenced was blood. The receptors derive from an elderly woman in good health. Both conserved end residues are part of each CDR3. A D gene is named only where the DNA matches it firmly. A clone size is listed for some rows: how often the clone was seen (once, few, many), or a class if it is expanded.

>TRBV12-3/TRBV12-4|TRBJ2-3|.|.
CASTKRSATDTQYF
TGTGCCAGCACCAAGAGATCGGCCACAGATACGCAGTATTTT
>TRBV3-1|TRBJ2-1|many|TRBD2
CASSPGLAVNEQFF
TGTGCCAGCTCCCCGGGACTAGCGGTCAATGAGCAGTTCTTC
>TRBV5-1|TRBJ2-1|.|.
CASSWGQGNEQFF
TGCGCCAGCAGCTGGGGGCAGGGAAATGAGCAGTTCTTC
>TRBV15|TRBJ2-1|many|.
CATIGHSAMYNEQFF
TGTGCCACCATTGGCCACAGCGCGATGTACAATGAGCAGTTCTTC
>TRBV9|TRBJ2-3|many|.
CASSGAYAASSTDTQYF
TGTGCCAGCAGCGGGGCGTACGCGGCTTCTAGCACAGATACGCAGTATTTT
>TRBV28|TRBJ2-3|.|.
CASSFSQSASADTQYF
TGTGCCAGCAGTTTCTCCCAGTCGGCGTCCGCAGATACGCAGTATTTT
>TRBV10-3|TRBJ1-2|many|TRBD1
CAISRGAGTGSWGYTF
TGTGCCATCAGTAGGGGCGCTGGGACAGGGAGTTGGGGCTACACCTTC
>TRBV20-1|TRBJ2-1|.|TRBD1
CSPRTGTYEQFF
TGCAGTCCGCGGACAGGGACATATGAGCAGTTCTTC
>TRBV20-1|TRBJ2-3|many|TRBD2
CSAPSLAGAADTQYF
TGCAGTGCTCCTTCACTAGCGGGAGCAGCTGATACGCAGTATTTT
>TRBV28|TRBJ1-4|.|TRBD1
CASSRGQGFEKLFF
TGTGCCAGCAGCCGGGGACAGGGATTCGAAAAACTGTTTTTT
>TRBV2|TRBJ2-3|many|TRBD2
CASSDRGVDTQYF
TGTGCCAGCAGTGACCGGGGGGTAGATACGCAGTATTTT
>TRBV29-1|TRBJ2-1|many|.
CSVRDLQTNEQFF
TGCAGCGTTAGGGACTTGCAAACCAATGAGCAGTTCTTC
>TRBV25-1|TRBJ1-2|.|TRBD1
CASSEFSGTGNGYTF
TGTGCCAGCAGTGAATTTAGTGGGACAGGGAACGGCTACACCTTC
>TRBV12-3/TRBV12-4|TRBJ2-3|.|TRBD2
CAGRTPGGDTQYF
TGTGCCGGTCGCACGCCGGGGGGAGATACGCAGTATTTT
>TRBV27|TRBJ2-3|many|.
CASSGLMLASTDTQYF
TGTGCCAGCAGTGGTCTGATGCTTGCTAGCACAGATACGCAGTATTTT
>TRBV20-1|TRBJ1-1|.|.
CSGGARNTEAFF
TGCAGCGGGGGGGCGCGGAACACTGAAGCTTTCTTT
>TRBV20-1|TRBJ2-7|.|TRBD2
CSAAPSGSFGEQYF
TGCAGTGCTGCTCCTAGCGGGAGCTTTGGCGAGCAGTACTTC
>TRBV7-2|TRBJ2-1|many|.
CASSHNTGEQFF
TGTGCCAGCAGCCACAATACGGGTGAGCAGTTCTTC
>TRBV4-1|TRBJ2-3|many|TRBD2
CASSQGLSGRTTDTQYF
TGCGCCAGCAGCCAAGGGTTAAGCGGGAGGACCACAGATACGCAGTATTTT
>TRBV15|TRBJ2-7|few|.
CATSRDITATYEQYF
TGTGCCACCAGCAGAGATATCACCGCCACCTACGAGCAGTACTTC
>TRBV2|TRBJ2-7|many|.
CASSTDSYEQYF
TGTGCCAGCAGTACCGACAGTTACGAGCAGTACTTC
>TRBV12-3/TRBV12-4|TRBJ1-2|many|TRBD1
CASSPRTGGDYGYTF
TGTGCCAGCAGTCCCCGGACAGGAGGGGACTATGGCTACACCTTC
>TRBV29-1|TRBJ2-1|few|TRBD1
CSVDTGGNEQFF
TGCAGCGTTGATACAGGGGGCAATGAGCAGTTCTTC
>TRBV9|TRBJ2-7|.|.
CASSVGAPSSYEQYF
TGTGCCAGCAGCGTAGGGGCTCCCAGCTCCTACGAGCAGTACTTC
>TRBV9|TRBJ2-6|many|.
CASSVGTLAGANVLTF
TGTGCCAGCAGCGTCGGGACTTTGGCTGGGGCCAACGTCCTGACTTTC
>TRBV2|TRBJ1-1|few|TRBD1
CASSGQGRNTEAFF
TGTGCCAGCAGTGGACAGGGCAGGAACACTGAAGCTTTCTTT
>TRBV15|TRBJ2-7|few|.
CATSRVGSAFYEQYF
TGTGCCACCAGCAGGGTAGGAAGCGCCTTCTACGAGCAGTACTTC
>TRBV12-3/TRBV12-4|TRBJ2-7|many|.
CASSLPRRSYEQYF
TGTGCCAGCAGTCTACCCAGGCGGTCATACGAGCAGTACTTC
>TRBV6-1|TRBJ2-1|once|.
CASSLGELSYNEQFF
TGTGCCAGCAGTTTGGGGGAACTCTCCTACAATGAGCAGTTCTTC
>TRBV29-1|TRBJ2-1|.|TRBD2
CSVAPGLVDNEQFF
TGCAGCGTTGCTCCGGGACTAGTAGACAATGAGCAGTTCTTC
>TRBV3-1|TRBJ2-6|.|TRBD2
CASSQLPGGSGANVLTF
TGTGCCAGCAGCCAATTACCGGGGGGCTCTGGGGCCAACGTCCTGACTTTC
>TRBV11-3|TRBJ2-5|.|.
CASSVYGGEETQYF
TGTGCCAGCAGCGTCTACGGGGGTGAAGAGACCCAGTACTTC
>TRBV12-3/TRBV12-4|TRBJ2-3|many|.
CASRRGGTDTQYF
TGTGCCTCTCGACGGGGAGGCACAGATACGCAGTATTTT
>TRBV29-1|TRBJ2-5|.|TRBD1
CSVQSGTGGGETQYF
TGCAGCGTTCAATCCGGGACAGGGGGCGGGGAGACCCAGTACTTC
>TRBV20-1|TRBJ2-3|many|.
CSAPRRTSTDTQYF
TGCAGTGCACCGAGAAGAACAAGCACAGATACGCAGTATTTT
>TRBV20-1|TRBJ2-7|many|TRBD1
CSARDPVQGAYEQYF
TGCAGTGCTAGAGATCCCGTACAGGGGGCCTACGAGCAGTACTTC
>TRBV27|TRBJ2-6|.|.
CARSLWIGGAGANVLTF
TGTGCCCGCAGTTTATGGATCGGGGGCGCTGGGGCCAACGTCCTGACTTTC
>TRBV11-2|TRBJ2-5|many|.
CASSLNVGGGVETQYF
TGTGCCAGCAGCTTAAATGTCGGTGGAGGAGTAGAGACCCAGTACTTC
>TRBV27|TRBJ1-1|.|.
CASSVEWDTEAFF
TGTGCCAGCAGTGTAGAGTGGGACACTGAAGCTTTCTTT
>TRBV6-6|TRBJ1-6|many|TRBD1
CASRKPGQGFYSPLHF
TGTGCCAGCAGAAAACCGGGACAGGGATTCTATTCACCCCTCCACTTT
>TRBV18|TRBJ2-5|.|.
CASSPDSVQETQYF
TGTGCCAGCTCACCAGACAGCGTTCAAGAGACCCAGTACTTC
>TRBV20-1|TRBJ1-5|.|.
CSARSEGGVQPQHF
TGCAGTGCTAGGTCGGAGGGGGGGGTACAGCCCCAGCATTTT
>TRBV20-1|TRBJ2-2|.|.
CSARHGREGAGELFF
TGCAGTGCTAGACACGGCCGGGAAGGTGCTGGGGAGCTGTTTTTT
>TRBV2|TRBJ1-1|.|.
CASRWYTEAFF
TGTGCCAGCAGGTGGTACACTGAAGCTTTCTTT
>TRBV12-3/TRBV12-4|TRBJ1-5|many|.
CASMDSPQPQHF
TGTGCCAGCATGGATTCACCTCAGCCCCAGCATTTT
>TRBV29-1|TRBJ2-1|.|TRBD1
CSVEGWDSPYNEQFF
TGCAGCGTTGAAGGGTGGGACAGCCCCTACAATGAGCAGTTCTTC
>TRBV20-1|TRBJ2-7|.|TRBD1
CSAGQGRYEQYF
TGCAGTGCTGGACAGGGTCGATACGAGCAGTACTTC
>TRBV2|TRBJ2-7|few|TRBD1
CASRGGQGGEQYF
TGTGCCAGCAGGGGAGGACAGGGAGGCGAGCAGTACTTC
>TRBV6-1|TRBJ2-1|once|TRBD2
CASSELAGRYTERFF
TGTGCCAGCAGTGAACTAGCGGGCCGGTACACTGAGCGGTTCTTC